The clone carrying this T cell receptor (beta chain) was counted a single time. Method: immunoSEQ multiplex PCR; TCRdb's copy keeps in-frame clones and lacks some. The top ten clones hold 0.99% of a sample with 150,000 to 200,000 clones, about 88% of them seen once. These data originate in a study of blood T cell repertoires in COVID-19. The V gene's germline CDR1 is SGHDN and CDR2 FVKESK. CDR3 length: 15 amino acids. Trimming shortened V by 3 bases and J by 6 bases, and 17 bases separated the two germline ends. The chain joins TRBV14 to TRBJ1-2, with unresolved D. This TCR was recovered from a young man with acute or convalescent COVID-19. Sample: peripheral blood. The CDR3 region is CASSHGLKGGNGYTF. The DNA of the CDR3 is TGTGCCAGCAGCCACGGCTTGAAGGGAGGGAATGGCTACACCTTC.